The rows below give T cell receptor beta chains drawn from one sample of a study of blood T cell repertoires in COVID-19. The table came from immunoSEQ multiplex PCR; TCRdb's copy has only in-frame clones and leaves some out. This table holds under 200,000 clones, approximately 85% found once. The sequencing input was peripheral blood. The receptors originated from a man aged 60 to 75 who had recovered from COVID-19. Each CDR3 is given with its conserved first and last residue.

cdr3_aa v_call cdr3_length
CAYRVLRNTEAFF TRBV30 13
CASSLLRGINTQYF TRBV11-2 14
CASSGTGIYGYTF TRBV2 13
CASSRGTNTEAFF TRBV7-2 13
CASSPLWGEGEFTDTQYF TRBV14 18
CASSIPQSNTGELFF TRBV19 15
CASSQNLDSYNSPLHF TRBV3-1/TRBV3-2 16
CASSLPGVDTQYF TRBV6-2/TRBV6-3 13
CASSPPAGSYEQYF TRBV18 14
CASSLVTGTREKLFF TRBV7-2 15
CASSVRGGNTEAFF TRBV9 14
CSVQTGFDQPQHF TRBV29-1 13
CASSQPRGGEGEQYF TRBV3-1/TRBV3-2 15
CASSYGQGGSTGELFF TRBV7-9 16
CASSLDISDTQYF TRBV7-9 13
CASSLARGQISNQPQHF TRBV7-2 17
CASSQPEGAQHF TRBV4-1 12
CATGVYTVGGNTIYF TRBV6-5 15
CASSFDRGGNYGYTF TRBV7-2 15
CASILKGGLVSNQPQHF TRBV19 17
CASSLAVPSTGGYTF TRBV7-2 15
CATALGINDRGNEQFF TRBV5-6 16
CASHWTDRRTDTQYF TRBV18 15
CASSQGANYGYTF TRBV12-3/TRBV12-4 13
CATSNRLLEAFF TRBV15 12
CASSYSGGNTEAFF TRBV6-5 14
CASTHRVGPEQFF TRBV7-2 13
CASTKTGAVSGNTIYF TRBV27 16